Listed below are T cell receptor beta chains from one sample, sequenced in a study of shared clonotypes between healthy human individuals. Sequencing was performed with immunoSEQ multiplex PCR; in TCRdb, only in-frame clones are kept and a portion is missing. The table has 520,000 or so clones, 79% seen once; the top ten hold roughly 13%. Sequencing used PBMCs. The receptors originated from a middle-aged woman in good health. Some clones in this sample may be carry-over from other donors' samples. Both conserved end residues are part of each CDR3. D genes are given only for firm matches. Some rows mark clone size as missing; the rest say once, few, many or name a class of expanded clone.

cdr3_aa: CASSMGSGNYNEQFF; cdr3_nt: TGTGCCAGTAGTATGGGTAGCGGGAATTACAATGAGCAGTTCTTC; clone_size: -; v_call: TRBV19; j_call: TRBJ2-1; d_call: TRBD2
cdr3_aa: CASSWIYSDSSYEQYF; cdr3_nt: TGTGCCAGCAGCTGGATCTATAGCGACAGCTCCTACGAGCAGTACTTC; clone_size: -; v_call: TRBV5-5; j_call: TRBJ2-7; d_call: -
cdr3_aa: CASSSPGGHRRSGANVLTF; cdr3_nt: TGTGCCAGCAGTTCTCCTGGGGGACACCGGAGGTCCGGGGCCAACGTCCTGACTTTC; clone_size: -; v_call: TRBV28; j_call: TRBJ2-6; d_call: -
cdr3_aa: CASSQTGGPQETQYF; cdr3_nt: TGTGCCAGCAGCCAAACGGGAGGGCCCCAGGAGACCCAGTACTTC; clone_size: few; v_call: TRBV4-2; j_call: TRBJ2-5; d_call: TRBD2
cdr3_aa: CASSLDRRLAEDTGELFF; cdr3_nt: TGCGCCAGCAGCTTGGACCGCAGACTAGCGGAGGACACCGGGGAGCTGTTTTTT; clone_size: once; v_call: TRBV5-1; j_call: TRBJ2-2; d_call: TRBD2
cdr3_aa: CASSLGVGAEETQYF; cdr3_nt: TGTGCCAGCAGCTTAGGGGTTGGCGCCGAAGAGACCCAGTACTTC; clone_size: -; v_call: TRBV11-1; j_call: TRBJ2-5; d_call: -
cdr3_aa: CASSADRGRNEQYF; cdr3_nt: TGTGCCAGCAGCGCGGACAGGGGGCGAAACGAGCAGTACTTC; clone_size: -; v_call: TRBV9; j_call: TRBJ2-7; d_call: TRBD1
cdr3_aa: CASSRGTTVNEQFF; cdr3_nt: TGTGCCAGCAGTCGCGGGACTACTGTCAATGAGCAGTTCTTC; clone_size: once; v_call: TRBV4-2; j_call: TRBJ2-1; d_call: TRBD2
cdr3_aa: CASSLRGSGGTYEQYF; cdr3_nt: TGTGCCAGCAGTTTAAGGGGGTCGGGAGGGACCTACGAGCAGTACTTC; clone_size: -; v_call: TRBV27; j_call: TRBJ2-7; d_call: TRBD2
cdr3_aa: CASSIGTSYEQYF; cdr3_nt: TGTGCCAGTAGTATAGGCACTTCCTACGAGCAGTACTTC; clone_size: once; v_call: TRBV19; j_call: TRBJ2-7; d_call: -
cdr3_aa: CASHGTGKVPQHF; cdr3_nt: TGTGCCAGTCACGGGACAGGGAAGGTGCCCCAGCATTTT; clone_size: many; v_call: TRBV2; j_call: TRBJ1-5; d_call: TRBD1
cdr3_aa: CASSFLLAGGVTDTQYF; cdr3_nt: TGCGCCAGCAGCTTCCTTTTGGCGGGAGGGGTCACAGATACGCAGTATTTT; clone_size: -; v_call: TRBV5-1; j_call: TRBJ2-3; d_call: TRBD2
cdr3_aa: CATSSHRGVETQYF; cdr3_nt: TGTGCCACCAGCAGTCACAGGGGGGTGGAGACCCAGTACTTC; clone_size: many; v_call: TRBV15; j_call: TRBJ2-5; d_call: TRBD1
cdr3_aa: CASSVAFSGTGGNEQFF; cdr3_nt: TGTGCCAGCAGCGTAGCTTTTTCTGGGACAGGGGGCAATGAGCAGTTCTTC; clone_size: once; v_call: TRBV9; j_call: TRBJ2-1; d_call: TRBD1
cdr3_aa: CASSFHGNTEAFF; cdr3_nt: TGTGCCAGCAGCTTCCACGGGAACACTGAAGCTTTCTTT; clone_size: -; v_call: TRBV7-2; j_call: TRBJ1-1; d_call: -
cdr3_aa: CASSQTSGTTNYEQYF; cdr3_nt: TGCGCCAGCAGCCAAACCTCCGGGACTACCAACTACGAGCAGTACTTC; clone_size: -; v_call: TRBV4-1; j_call: TRBJ2-7; d_call: TRBD2
cdr3_aa: CASSFGTSHTGELFF; cdr3_nt: TGTGCCAGCAGCTTCGGGACTAGCCACACCGGGGAGCTGTTTTTT; clone_size: -; v_call: TRBV5-4; j_call: TRBJ2-2; d_call: TRBD2
cdr3_aa: CASSQVRGLAYQDEQYF; cdr3_nt: TGTGCCAGCAGCCAAGTGAGAGGACTAGCCTATCAAGACGAGCAGTACTTC; clone_size: -; v_call: TRBV14; j_call: TRBJ2-7; d_call: TRBD2
cdr3_aa: CASSLREGRDTQYF; cdr3_nt: TGTGCCAGCAGTTTGAGGGAGGGCCGTGATACGCAGTATTTT; clone_size: -; v_call: TRBV28; j_call: TRBJ2-3; d_call: TRBD2
cdr3_aa: CATWDTGELFF; cdr3_nt: TGTGCCACATGGGACACCGGGGAGCTGTTTTTT; clone_size: few; v_call: TRBV7-9; j_call: TRBJ2-2; d_call: -
cdr3_aa: CASTKEGTGNTEAFF; cdr3_nt: TGTGCCAGCACCAAAGAAGGGACAGGGAACACTGAAGCTTTCTTT; clone_size: once; v_call: TRBV2; j_call: TRBJ1-1; d_call: TRBD1
cdr3_aa: CATIRDVMNTEAFF; cdr3_nt: TGTGCCACAATCCGGGACGTAATGAACACTGAAGCTTTCTTT; clone_size: -; v_call: TRBV10-3; j_call: TRBJ1-1; d_call: -
cdr3_aa: CSAMLGYEQYF; cdr3_nt: TGCAGTGCTATGTTAGGCTACGAGCAGTACTTC; clone_size: -; v_call: TRBV20-1; j_call: TRBJ2-7; d_call: -
cdr3_aa: CASTGTSGSMTQYF; cdr3_nt: TGTGCCAGTACCGGGACTAGCGGGAGTATGACGCAGTATTTT; clone_size: -; v_call: TRBV2; j_call: TRBJ2-3; d_call: TRBD2
cdr3_aa: CASSFPGGRNYGYTF; cdr3_nt: TGTGCCAGCAGTTTTCCCGGGGGAAGAAACTATGGCTACACCTTC; clone_size: many; v_call: TRBV28; j_call: TRBJ1-2; d_call: -
cdr3_aa: CASSLRGGGTDTQYF; cdr3_nt: TGTGCCAGCAGCTTACGCGGGGGGGGCACAGATACGCAGTATTTT; clone_size: -; v_call: TRBV7-3; j_call: TRBJ2-3; d_call: TRBD2
cdr3_aa: CASSEGRANEKLFF; cdr3_nt: TGCGCCAGCAGCGAAGGGCGGGCTAATGAAAAACTGTTTTTT; clone_size: -; v_call: TRBV5-1; j_call: TRBJ1-4; d_call: -
cdr3_aa: CASSFSEDSYEQYF; cdr3_nt: TGTGCCAGCAGCTTCTCGGAGGACTCCTACGAGCAGTACTTC; clone_size: -; v_call: TRBV7-6; j_call: TRBJ2-7; d_call: -
cdr3_aa: CASSQDSRTQRGEQYF; cdr3_nt: TGCGCCAGCAGCCAAGACTCAAGGACGCAGAGGGGCGAGCAGTACTTC; clone_size: once; v_call: TRBV7-9; j_call: TRBJ2-7; d_call: -
cdr3_aa: CASSLRGQGTAEAFF; cdr3_nt: TGTGCCAGCAGCTTACGGGGACAGGGGACCGCTGAAGCTTTCTTT; clone_size: -; v_call: TRBV7-8; j_call: TRBJ1-1; d_call: TRBD1
cdr3_aa: CASSLGRTGANVLTF; cdr3_nt: TGTGCCAGCAGTTTGGGCAGGACTGGGGCCAACGTCCTGACTTTC; clone_size: -; v_call: TRBV28; j_call: TRBJ2-6; d_call: -
cdr3_aa: CASSRESYEQYF; cdr3_nt: TGTGCCAGCAGCCGAGAGAGCTACGAGCAGTACTTC; clone_size: -; v_call: TRBV4-2; j_call: TRBJ2-7; d_call: -
cdr3_aa: CASSRDREAFF; cdr3_nt: TGTGCCAGCTCCCGGGACAGAGAAGCTTTCTTT; clone_size: -; v_call: TRBV18; j_call: TRBJ1-1; d_call: TRBD1
cdr3_aa: CASSRQTGPVTDTQYF; cdr3_nt: TGTGCCAGCAGCCGCCAGACAGGGCCAGTTACAGATACGCAGTATTTT; clone_size: -; v_call: TRBV6-6; j_call: TRBJ2-3; d_call: TRBD1
cdr3_aa: CASSQVGALRGTQYF; cdr3_nt: TGTGCCAGCAGCCAGGTCGGGGCCCTTCGGGGTACGCAGTATTTT; clone_size: few; v_call: TRBV14; j_call: TRBJ2-3; d_call: -
cdr3_aa: CASSILLAGVYEQYF; cdr3_nt: TGTGCCAGTAGTATTTTACTAGCGGGAGTCTACGAGCAGTACTTC; clone_size: -; v_call: TRBV19; j_call: TRBJ2-7; d_call: TRBD2
cdr3_aa: CASSSVAGRVTGELFF; cdr3_nt: TGTGCCAGCAGTTCCGTAGCGGGACGTGTCACCGGGGAGCTGTTTTTT; clone_size: -; v_call: TRBV6-5; j_call: TRBJ2-2; d_call: TRBD2
cdr3_aa: CASRYDRGANEKLFF; cdr3_nt: TGTGCCAGCAGATACGACAGGGGCGCTAATGAAAAACTGTTTTTT; clone_size: -; v_call: TRBV6-1; j_call: TRBJ1-4; d_call: TRBD1
cdr3_aa: CASSQDREGNYNEQFF; cdr3_nt: TGTGCCAGCAGCCAAGATAGGGAGGGCAACTACAATGAGCAGTTCTTC; clone_size: -; v_call: TRBV4-2; j_call: TRBJ2-1; d_call: TRBD2
cdr3_aa: CASRDGNQPQHF; cdr3_nt: TGTGCCAGCAGGGACGGAAATCAGCCCCAGCATTTT; clone_size: few; v_call: TRBV6-5; j_call: TRBJ1-5; d_call: -
cdr3_aa: CASSLRQGSEQYF; cdr3_nt: TGCGCCAGCAGCTTACGACAGGGTAGCGAGCAGTACTTC; clone_size: -; v_call: TRBV5-1; j_call: TRBJ2-7; d_call: TRBD1